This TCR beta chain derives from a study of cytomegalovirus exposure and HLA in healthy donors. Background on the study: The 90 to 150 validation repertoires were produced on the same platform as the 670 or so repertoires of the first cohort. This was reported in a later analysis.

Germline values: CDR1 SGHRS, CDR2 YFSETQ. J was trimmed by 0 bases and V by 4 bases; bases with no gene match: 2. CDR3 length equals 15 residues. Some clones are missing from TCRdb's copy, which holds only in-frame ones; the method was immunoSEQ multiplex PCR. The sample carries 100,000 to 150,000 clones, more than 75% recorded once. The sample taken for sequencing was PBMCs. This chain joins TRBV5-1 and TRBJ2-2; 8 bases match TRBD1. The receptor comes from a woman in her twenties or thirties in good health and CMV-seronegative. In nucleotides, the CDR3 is TGCGCCAGCAGCATGGACAGGGCGAACACCGGGGAGCTGTTTTTT. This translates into CASSMDRANTGELFF.